This T cell receptor (beta chain) was sequenced in a study of control samples from healthy donors and cancer patients. Germline V lookup: CDR1 MDHEN, CDR2 SYDVKM. The CDR3 runs 14 residues. Trimming stripped 4 bases from V and 3 bases from J, with 13 bases between. The protocol was immunoSEQ multiplex PCR, while the TCRdb copy is restricted to in-frame clones and leaves out a portion. The sample holds 390,000 or so clones, 75% to 95% seen once. The sample taken for sequencing was PBMCs. This clonotype was obtained from a man aged 35 to 55 with head and neck cancer. V and J are TRBV28 and TRBJ2-7; D may be TRBD2 (6 bases). CDR3 nucleotides: TGTGCCAGCAGTTCGGGACTTAACCTCTACGAGCAGTACTTC. Protein product: CASSSGLNLYEQYF.